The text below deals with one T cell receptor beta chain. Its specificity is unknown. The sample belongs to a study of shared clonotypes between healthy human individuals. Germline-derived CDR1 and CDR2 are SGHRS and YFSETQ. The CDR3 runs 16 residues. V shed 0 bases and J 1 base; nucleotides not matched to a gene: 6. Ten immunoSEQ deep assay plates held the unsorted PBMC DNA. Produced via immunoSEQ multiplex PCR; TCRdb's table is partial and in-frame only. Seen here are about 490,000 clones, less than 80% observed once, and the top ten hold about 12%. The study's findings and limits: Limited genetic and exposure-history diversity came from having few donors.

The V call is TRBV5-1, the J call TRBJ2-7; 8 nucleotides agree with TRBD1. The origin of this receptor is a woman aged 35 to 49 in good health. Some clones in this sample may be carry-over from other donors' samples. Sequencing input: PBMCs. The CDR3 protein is CASSLAGRTGSYEQYF. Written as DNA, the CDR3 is TGCGCCAGCAGCTTGGCCGGCCGGACAGGGTCCTACGAGCAGTACTTC.